This TCR beta chain was captured in a study of regulatory T cells in long-lasting Graves disease. The time point was: newly diagnosed GD, antithyroid drugs for less than 3 months. Isolated PBMC RNA provided the starting material for the TCR library. iRepertoire HTBI primers and Arm-PCR of CDR3 regions built TCR beta libraries. TCRdb processed the multiplex PCR reads anew with MiXCR; each CDR3 protein has one entry. The sample yields about 530,000 distinct CDR3 sequences, roughly a sixth seen once. This CDR3 region has 13 residues. V was clipped by 4 bases and J by 6 bases; unmatched bases: 3. Germline CDR1 reads ENHRY; CDR2 reads SYGVKD. Separately, the same data were catalogued under a study of T cells in Graves' hyperthyroidism and ophthalmopathy.

The gene calls are TRBV10-3 and TRBJ2-7; 10 bases are shared with TRBD2. This sample comprised peripheral blood mononuclear cells (PBMCs), obtained at new diagnosis, from a patient treated with antithyroid drugs. The TCR comes from a woman aged 40-65 years with Graves disease. The CDR3 region is CAISGTSGSEQYF. CDR3 bases: TGTGCCATCAGTGGGACTAGCGGAAGCGAGCAGTACTTC.